This is a list of T cell receptor beta chains from one sample in a study of CD8 T cells in Susac syndrome. TCRdb independently ran MiXCR on the immunoSEQ multiplex PCR reads; one entry per CDR3 protein. The sample consists of 210,000 or so distinct CDR3 sequences, approximately 94% of them appearing once. The sample taken for sequencing was CD4+ T cells from PBMCs. The receptors were sampled from a human donor with Susac syndrome. CDR3s include the opening cysteine and the closing phenylalanine or tryptophan. The order of the fields is clone size, J gene, D gene, CDR3 length, V gene, CDR3 protein, CDR3 DNA. The D gene is left open where the match is weak. The size field is filled for only some rows; it gives once, few, many or a size class.

clone_size: NA; j_call: TRBJ2-1; d_call: NA; cdr3_length: 18; v_call: TRBV4-3; cdr3_aa: CASSQGAGTAWPNGEQFF; cdr3_nt: TGCGCCAGCAGCCAAGGCGCGGGGACCGCCTGGCCGAACGGTGAGCAGTTCTTC
clone_size: NA; j_call: TRBJ1-2; d_call: NA; cdr3_length: 14; v_call: TRBV28; cdr3_aa: CASSSINQGNGYTF; cdr3_nt: TGTGCCAGCAGTTCTATAAATCAGGGGAATGGCTACACCTTC
clone_size: NA; j_call: TRBJ2-7; d_call: NA; cdr3_length: 12; v_call: TRBV20-1; cdr3_aa: CSATQGSYEQYF; cdr3_nt: TGCAGTGCTACCCAGGGCTCCTACGAGCAGTACTTC
clone_size: NA; j_call: TRBJ1-1; d_call: NA; cdr3_length: 13; v_call: TRBV12-3/TRBV12-4; cdr3_aa: CASTRGYNTEAFF; cdr3_nt: TGTGCCAGCACCCGCGGTTACAACACTGAAGCTTTCTTT
clone_size: once; j_call: TRBJ2-1; d_call: NA; cdr3_length: 15; v_call: TRBV29-1; cdr3_aa: CSVERRFDRYNEQFF; cdr3_nt: TGCAGCGTTGAACGCCGATTCGATCGGTACAATGAGCAGTTCTTC
clone_size: NA; j_call: TRBJ1-2; d_call: NA; cdr3_length: 14; v_call: TRBV10-3; cdr3_aa: CAINPLGGGYGYTF; cdr3_nt: TGTGCCATCAACCCTTTGGGAGGAGGCTATGGCTACACCTTC
clone_size: NA; j_call: TRBJ2-5; d_call: NA; cdr3_length: 13; v_call: TRBV5-4; cdr3_aa: CASSLAGVETQYF; cdr3_nt: TGTGCCAGCAGCTTGGCCGGGGTAGAGACCCAGTACTTC
clone_size: NA; j_call: TRBJ2-3; d_call: TRBD1; cdr3_length: 15; v_call: TRBV7-8; cdr3_aa: CASSSGQGAADTQYF; cdr3_nt: TGTGCCAGCAGCTCCGGACAGGGGGCCGCAGATACGCAGTATTTT
clone_size: NA; j_call: TRBJ1-5; d_call: TRBD1; cdr3_length: 16; v_call: TRBV6-2/TRBV6-3; cdr3_aa: CASSLIDRGDNQPQHF; cdr3_nt: TGTGCCAGCAGCCTTATCGACAGGGGAGACAATCAGCCCCAGCATTTT
clone_size: NA; j_call: TRBJ1-5; d_call: TRBD1; cdr3_length: 13; v_call: TRBV29-1; cdr3_aa: CSVEGQGGQPQHF; cdr3_nt: TGCAGCGTTGAAGGTCAGGGGGGACAGCCCCAGCATTTT
clone_size: NA; j_call: TRBJ2-1; d_call: NA; cdr3_length: 15; v_call: TRBV11-3; cdr3_aa: CASSLDPSRDNEQFF; cdr3_nt: TGTGCCAGCAGCTTAGATCCCTCTAGGGACAATGAGCAGTTCTTC
clone_size: NA; j_call: TRBJ1-6; d_call: TRBD1; cdr3_length: 18; v_call: TRBV9; cdr3_aa: CASSEEAGDRGEDSPLHF; cdr3_nt: TGTGCCAGCAGCGAGGAGGCCGGGGACAGGGGAGAGGATTCACCCCTCCACTTT
clone_size: NA; j_call: TRBJ1-2; d_call: NA; cdr3_length: 14; v_call: TRBV30; cdr3_aa: CAWSVGQAFSPYTF; cdr3_nt: TGTGCCTGGAGCGTAGGCCAGGCGTTTTCCCCGTACACCTTC
clone_size: NA; j_call: TRBJ2-1; d_call: TRBD2; cdr3_length: 13; v_call: TRBV20-1; cdr3_aa: CSATTGLLNEQFF; cdr3_nt: TGCAGTGCCACCACGGGACTATTAAATGAGCAGTTCTTC
clone_size: NA; j_call: TRBJ1-1; d_call: NA; cdr3_length: 13; v_call: TRBV6-2/TRBV6-3; cdr3_aa: CASQGLPDTEAFF; cdr3_nt: TGTGCCTCCCAGGGACTCCCGGACACTGAAGCTTTCTTT
clone_size: NA; j_call: TRBJ2-7; d_call: TRBD1; cdr3_length: 13; v_call: TRBV30; cdr3_aa: CAWGGQGSHEQYF; cdr3_nt: TGTGCCTGGGGAGGACAGGGCTCTCACGAGCAGTACTTC
clone_size: NA; j_call: TRBJ1-5; d_call: TRBD1; cdr3_length: 16; v_call: TRBV28; cdr3_aa: CASSSPRTGGGQPQHF; cdr3_nt: TGTGCCAGCAGTTCACCCCGTACAGGGGGCGGACAGCCCCAGCATTTT
clone_size: few; j_call: TRBJ1-6; d_call: NA; cdr3_length: 13; v_call: TRBV7-2; cdr3_aa: CASSLQGNSPLHF; cdr3_nt: TGTGCCAGCAGTTTACAGGGAAATTCACCCCTCCACTTT
clone_size: NA; j_call: TRBJ2-5; d_call: TRBD2; cdr3_length: 15; v_call: TRBV7-2; cdr3_aa: CASSLVPSGWETQYF; cdr3_nt: TGTGCCAGCAGCTTAGTTCCTAGCGGGTGGGAGACCCAGTACTTC
clone_size: NA; j_call: TRBJ1-2; d_call: TRBD1; cdr3_length: 16; v_call: TRBV7-8; cdr3_aa: CASSPDRIGSRYGYTF; cdr3_nt: TGTGCCAGCAGCCCGGACAGGATTGGTAGTCGCTATGGCTACACCTTC
clone_size: NA; j_call: TRBJ2-2; d_call: NA; cdr3_length: 15; v_call: TRBV5-4; cdr3_aa: CASSLVGESTGELFF; cdr3_nt: TGTGCCAGCAGCTTGGTAGGGGAAAGTACCGGGGAGCTGTTTTTT
clone_size: NA; j_call: TRBJ1-5; d_call: TRBD1; cdr3_length: 17; v_call: TRBV20-1; cdr3_aa: CSAKRTGGALGNQPQHF; cdr3_nt: TGCAGTGCCAAACGGACAGGGGGGGCCCTAGGCAATCAGCCCCAGCATTTT
clone_size: once; j_call: TRBJ2-7; d_call: NA; cdr3_length: 15; v_call: TRBV28; cdr3_aa: CASNSDPDVGYEQYF; cdr3_nt: TGTGCCAGCAACTCCGACCCGGACGTAGGCTACGAGCAGTACTTC
clone_size: NA; j_call: TRBJ1-3; d_call: NA; cdr3_length: 15; v_call: TRBV30; cdr3_aa: CAWSSTFSSTNDKYF; cdr3_nt: TGTGCCTGGAGCTCAACGTTTAGCAGCACGAATGACAAATATTTT
clone_size: NA; j_call: TRBJ2-3; d_call: NA; cdr3_length: 14; v_call: TRBV7-9; cdr3_aa: CASSFDSSGDTQYF; cdr3_nt: TGTGCCAGCAGCTTTGATAGCTCTGGGGATACGCAGTATTTT
clone_size: NA; j_call: TRBJ1-2; d_call: NA; cdr3_length: 14; v_call: TRBV7-2; cdr3_aa: CASSLQKGDYGYTF; cdr3_nt: TGTGCCAGCAGCTTACAGAAAGGGGACTATGGCTACACCTTC
clone_size: NA; j_call: TRBJ1-6; d_call: TRBD1; cdr3_length: 15; v_call: TRBV7-8; cdr3_aa: CASSPQGQSNSPLHF; cdr3_nt: TGTGCCAGCAGTCCCCAGGGACAGTCAAATTCACCCCTCCACTTT
clone_size: NA; j_call: TRBJ1-2; d_call: NA; cdr3_length: 16; v_call: TRBV4-3; cdr3_aa: CASSQDPRTPNYGYTF; cdr3_nt: TGCGCCAGCAGCCAAGATCCACGAACGCCTAACTATGGCTACACCTTC
clone_size: NA; j_call: TRBJ1-6; d_call: NA; cdr3_length: 15; v_call: TRBV7-9; cdr3_aa: CASSTDMAAHLPLHF; cdr3_nt: TGTGCCAGCAGCACAGATATGGCAGCCCATTTACCCCTCCACTTT
clone_size: NA; j_call: TRBJ2-1; d_call: NA; cdr3_length: 11; v_call: TRBV29-1; cdr3_aa: CSVSPYNEQFF; cdr3_nt: TGCAGCGTTTCCCCGTACAATGAGCAGTTCTTC
clone_size: NA; j_call: TRBJ1-1; d_call: TRBD1; cdr3_length: 13; v_call: TRBV5-6; cdr3_aa: CASSFISTGHAFF; cdr3_nt: TGTGCCAGCAGCTTTATTTCGACAGGGCACGCTTTCTTT
clone_size: once; j_call: TRBJ2-7; d_call: NA; cdr3_length: 18; v_call: TRBV4-3; cdr3_aa: CASSQDMGDLGYLYEQYF; cdr3_nt: TGCGCCAGCAGCCAAGATATGGGGGATTTGGGGTACCTCTACGAGCAGTACTTC
clone_size: once; j_call: TRBJ1-1; d_call: TRBD1; cdr3_length: 12; v_call: TRBV29-1; cdr3_aa: CSVTTGGTEAFF; cdr3_nt: TGCAGCGTTACGACAGGGGGGACTGAAGCTTTCTTT
clone_size: NA; j_call: TRBJ2-4; d_call: TRBD1; cdr3_length: 14; v_call: TRBV29-1; cdr3_aa: CSATQTGTGNIQYF; cdr3_nt: TGCAGCGCGACTCAAACCGGGACAGGAAACATTCAGTACTTC
clone_size: NA; j_call: TRBJ2-2; d_call: TRBD1; cdr3_length: 15; v_call: TRBV30; cdr3_aa: CAWSARQGKTGELFF; cdr3_nt: TGTGCCTGGAGTGCCCGACAGGGAAAAACCGGGGAGCTGTTTTTT
clone_size: once; j_call: TRBJ2-3; d_call: TRBD1; cdr3_length: 16; v_call: TRBV14; cdr3_aa: CASSQGHRGYTDTQYF; cdr3_nt: TGTGCCAGCAGCCAGGGCCACAGGGGTTACACAGATACGCAGTATTTT
clone_size: NA; j_call: TRBJ1-1; d_call: NA; cdr3_length: 10; v_call: TRBV29-1; cdr3_aa: CSVEQFQAFF; cdr3_nt: TGCAGCGTTGAGCAGTTTCAAGCTTTCTTT
clone_size: NA; j_call: TRBJ1-2; d_call: NA; cdr3_length: 13; v_call: TRBV9; cdr3_aa: CASSVGGTYGYTF; cdr3_nt: TGTGCCAGCAGCGTAGGCGGTACCTATGGCTACACCTTC
clone_size: NA; j_call: TRBJ2-7; d_call: NA; cdr3_length: 15; v_call: TRBV11-2; cdr3_aa: CASSLAGVGGGEQYF; cdr3_nt: TGTGCCAGCAGCTTAGCGGGGGTTGGAGGAGGCGAGCAGTACTTC
clone_size: NA; j_call: TRBJ1-1; d_call: NA; cdr3_length: 14; v_call: TRBV30; cdr3_aa: CAWSVRGSGTEAFF; cdr3_nt: TGTGCCTGGAGTGTTAGAGGGTCGGGCACTGAAGCTTTCTTT
clone_size: NA; j_call: TRBJ1-5; d_call: NA; cdr3_length: 16; v_call: TRBV12-3/TRBV12-4; cdr3_aa: CASSLDRLHSNQPQHF; cdr3_nt: TGTGCCAGCAGTTTGGACAGACTACATAGCAATCAGCCCCAGCATTTT
clone_size: NA; j_call: TRBJ2-3; d_call: TRBD1; cdr3_length: 15; v_call: TRBV9; cdr3_aa: CASSPRTGMTDTQYF; cdr3_nt: TGTGCCAGCAGCCCCAGGACAGGGATGACAGATACGCAGTATTTT
clone_size: NA; j_call: TRBJ2-1; d_call: TRBD2; cdr3_length: 15; v_call: TRBV5-6; cdr3_aa: CASSSLAGRYNEQFF; cdr3_nt: TGTGCCAGCAGCTCCCTAGCGGGGCGATACAATGAGCAGTTCTTC
clone_size: NA; j_call: TRBJ2-6; d_call: NA; cdr3_length: 14; v_call: TRBV20-1; cdr3_aa: CSARHLSGANVLTF; cdr3_nt: TGCAGTGCCCGGCACCTTTCTGGGGCCAACGTCCTGACTTTC
clone_size: NA; j_call: TRBJ1-2; d_call: NA; cdr3_length: 15; v_call: TRBV9; cdr3_aa: CASSEGGGTRYGYTF; cdr3_nt: TGTGCCAGCAGCGAGGGAGGGGGGACCCGGTATGGCTACACCTTC
clone_size: NA; j_call: TRBJ2-5; d_call: TRBD1; cdr3_length: 15; v_call: TRBV7-2; cdr3_aa: CASSLVGQGRETQYF; cdr3_nt: TGTGCCAGCAGCTTAGTGGGACAGGGACGAGAGACCCAGTACTTC
clone_size: NA; j_call: TRBJ1-2; d_call: TRBD1; cdr3_length: 17; v_call: TRBV7-9; cdr3_aa: CASSRVTGAEPNYGYTF; cdr3_nt: TGTGCCAGCAGCAGAGTTACAGGGGCAGAACCCAACTATGGCTACACCTTC